These T cell receptor beta chains were read from a single sample in a study of control samples from healthy donors and cancer patients. Profiling relied on immunoSEQ multiplex PCR, and the TCRdb table lists in-frame clones only, not all of them. The profile covers 60,000 to 85,000 clones, with approximately 92% appearing a single time and 5% to 6.5% taken by the ten largest. The material sequenced was blood. These TCRs come from a woman between 55 and 75 years old in good health. The CDR3 runs from the conserved cysteine through the conserved F or W. The order of the fields is J gene, D gene, clone size, V gene, CDR3 protein, CDR3 DNA. A D gene is named only where the DNA matches it firmly. Rows may omit the clone size; those that give it use once, few, many or a size class.

J: TRBJ1-1
D: .
size: once
V: TRBV11-3
CDR3: CASSFTRNTEAFF
DNA: TGTGCCAGCAGCTTTACACGGAACACTGAAGCTTTCTTT

J: TRBJ2-1
D: TRBD1
size: .
V: TRBV7-8
CDR3: CASSKQGVSYNEQFF
DNA: TGTGCCAGCAGCAAACAGGGGGTCAGCTACAATGAGCAGTTCTTC

J: TRBJ2-5
D: .
size: .
V: TRBV5-1
CDR3: CASSLDRVETQYF
DNA: TGCGCCAGCAGCTTGGACAGGGTTGAGACCCAGTACTTC

J: TRBJ1-5
D: TRBD1
size: .
V: TRBV7-9
CDR3: CASSGPGGSNQPQHF
DNA: TGTGCCAGCAGCGGCCCAGGGGGCAGCAATCAGCCCCAGCATTTT

J: TRBJ2-1
D: TRBD2
size: .
V: TRBV5-1
CDR3: CASSLGNSGSNEQFF
DNA: TGCGCCAGCAGCTTGGGCAATAGCGGGTCCAATGAGCAGTTCTTC

J: TRBJ2-7
D: .
size: .
V: TRBV6-6
CDR3: CASSPVRQAISSYEQYF
DNA: TGTGCCAGCAGTCCCGTACGACAGGCGATTAGCTCCTACGAGCAGTACTTC

J: TRBJ1-1
D: .
size: .
V: TRBV3-1/TRBV3-2
CDR3: CASSSNGLSEAFF
DNA: TGCGCCAGCAGCTCAAATGGACTGAGTGAAGCTTTCTTT

J: TRBJ1-4
D: .
size: .
V: TRBV19
CDR3: CASRYPGASNEKLFF
DNA: TGTGCCAGTAGGTATCCGGGGGCGTCTAATGAAAAACTGTTTTTT

J: TRBJ1-2
D: .
size: .
V: TRBV6-2/TRBV6-3
CDR3: CASSNLGAGNYGYTF
DNA: TGTGCCAGCAGCAACCTTGGGGCGGGGAACTATGGCTACACCTTC

J: TRBJ2-7
D: TRBD1
size: once
V: TRBV7-2
CDR3: CASSSGQAPTYEQYF
DNA: TGTGCCAGCAGCTCTGGACAGGCCCCTACCTACGAGCAGTACTTC

J: TRBJ2-5
D: TRBD1
size: .
V: TRBV28
CDR3: CASSSEDRGPRETQYF
DNA: TGTGCCAGCAGTTCCGAGGACAGGGGGCCTCGAGAGACCCAGTACTTC

J: TRBJ1-6
D: .
size: .
V: TRBV27
CDR3: CASSPRTAGTSYNSPLHF
DNA: TGTGCCAGCAGTCCCAGGACAGCTGGGACCTCCTATAATTCACCCCTCCACTTT

J: TRBJ2-5
D: TRBD2
size: .
V: TRBV5-1
CDR3: CASSVAGTSGQETQYF
DNA: TGCGCCAGCAGCGTAGCCGGGACTAGCGGACAAGAGACCCAGTACTTC

J: TRBJ1-2
D: .
size: once
V: TRBV27
CDR3: CASKGGPVSYTF
DNA: TGTGCCAGCAAGGGCGGACCTGTAAGCTACACCTTC

J: TRBJ2-2
D: .
size: .
V: TRBV3-1/TRBV3-2
CDR3: CASSQGTYTGELFF
DNA: TGTGCCAGCAGCCAAGGCACCTACACCGGGGAGCTGTTTTTT

J: TRBJ1-5
D: TRBD1
size: .
V: TRBV2
CDR3: CASSASGQSQPQHF
DNA: TGTGCCAGCAGTGCTTCGGGACAGTCTCAGCCCCAGCATTTT

J: TRBJ1-5
D: .
size: .
V: TRBV5-5
CDR3: CASSLDSTNQPQHF
DNA: TGTGCCAGCAGCTTGGACAGTACAAATCAGCCCCAGCATTTT

J: TRBJ2-1
D: .
size: .
V: TRBV5-1
CDR3: CASSSYRNNEQFF
DNA: TGCGCCAGCAGCTCTTATCGGAACAATGAGCAGTTCTTC

J: TRBJ2-1
D: .
size: .
V: TRBV19
CDR3: CASSIGGLSDEQFF
DNA: TGTGCCAGTAGTATAGGCGGACTAAGCGATGAGCAGTTCTTC

J: TRBJ2-7
D: TRBD1
size: .
V: TRBV19
CDR3: CASSKGDRAYEQYF
DNA: TGTGCCAGTAGTAAGGGGGACAGAGCCTACGAGCAGTACTTC

J: TRBJ2-1
D: .
size: .
V: TRBV28
CDR3: CATAPPSWGPYNEQFF
DNA: TGTGCCACCGCTCCACCAAGTTGGGGTCCCTACAATGAGCAGTTCTTC

J: TRBJ1-2
D: TRBD1
size: .
V: TRBV6-4
CDR3: CASRRQAGQDYGYTF
DNA: TGTGCCAGCCGAAGACAAGCGGGACAGGACTATGGCTACACCTTC

J: TRBJ1-3
D: TRBD1
size: .
V: TRBV7-2
CDR3: CASSLGGSTGITGNTIYF
DNA: TGTGCCAGCAGCTTAGGGGGGTCGACAGGGATTACTGGAAACACCATATATTTT

J: TRBJ1-4
D: .
size: .
V: TRBV11-2
CDR3: CASSPSSRGDEKLFF
DNA: TGTGCCAGCAGCCCCAGTTCACGGGGAGATGAAAAACTGTTTTTT

J: TRBJ2-7
D: .
size: .
V: TRBV5-1
CDR3: CASSLDRPGSEQYF
DNA: TGCGCCAGCAGCTTGGATCGGCCAGGGTCCGAGCAGTACTTC

J: TRBJ1-6
D: .
size: .
V: TRBV10-3
CDR3: CAIKASYSSYNSPLHF
DNA: TGTGCCATCAAGGCGTCGTATAGCTCCTATAATTCACCCCTCCACTTT

J: TRBJ2-7
D: .
size: .
V: TRBV4-2
CDR3: CASSQDRVGSYEQYF
DNA: TGTGCCAGCAGCCAAGATCGGGTAGGCTCCTACGAGCAGTACTTC

J: TRBJ2-1
D: .
size: .
V: TRBV7-3
CDR3: CASSLRGAWDNEQFF
DNA: TGTGCCAGCAGCTTACGGGGGGCTTGGGACAATGAGCAGTTCTTC

J: TRBJ2-7
D: TRBD1
size: .
V: TRBV30
CDR3: CACLGQGDSSEQYF
DNA: TGTGCCTGCCTCGGACAGGGGGACTCGAGTGAGCAGTACTTC

J: TRBJ2-1
D: TRBD2
size: .
V: TRBV9
CDR3: CASSTRTSGSNEQFF
DNA: TGTGCCAGCAGCACCCGGACTAGCGGGAGCAATGAGCAGTTCTTC

J: TRBJ1-3
D: .
size: .
V: TRBV28
CDR3: CASSTGRHSSGNTIYF
DNA: TGTGCCAGCAGTACAGGACGGCACAGCTCTGGAAACACCATATATTTT

J: TRBJ2-5
D: .
size: .
V: TRBV4-1
CDR3: CASSPTGVRETQYF
DNA: TGCGCCAGCAGCCCCACTGGGGTACGAGAGACCCAGTACTTC

J: TRBJ1-1
D: .
size: .
V: TRBV29-1
CDR3: CSVDMGQNTEAFF
DNA: TGCAGCGTTGATATGGGACAGAACACTGAAGCTTTCTTT

J: TRBJ1-1
D: TRBD1
size: .
V: TRBV27
CDR3: CASSLSRQGNTEAFF
DNA: TGTGCCAGCAGTTTATCCCGACAGGGAAACACTGAAGCTTTCTTT

J: TRBJ2-7
D: TRBD2
size: .
V: TRBV19
CDR3: CATMEGGRGYEQYF
DNA: TGTGCCACCATGGAGGGAGGGCGCGGGTACGAGCAGTACTTC

J: TRBJ1-4
D: TRBD1
size: .
V: TRBV5-1
CDR3: CASSLDMSQGQNEKLFF
DNA: TGCGCCAGCAGCTTGGATATGTCGCAGGGACAGAATGAAAAACTGTTTTTT

J: TRBJ2-7
D: TRBD1
size: .
V: TRBV6-2/TRBV6-3
CDR3: CASSQGGTGSIVYEQYF
DNA: TGTGCCAGCAGCCAGGGTGGGACAGGGTCAATTGTCTACGAGCAGTACTTC

J: TRBJ1-1
D: .
size: .
V: TRBV19
CDR3: CASRITGTANTEAFF
DNA: TGTGCCAGTAGAATAACCGGGACGGCGAACACTGAAGCTTTCTTT

J: TRBJ2-7
D: .
size: .
V: TRBV5-4
CDR3: CASSLPGTPGLYEQYF
DNA: TGTGCCAGCAGCTTGCCCGGGACTCCTGGACTCTACGAGCAGTACTTC

J: TRBJ1-1
D: .
size: .
V: TRBV29-1
CDR3: CSAQKGSRRLTEAFF
DNA: TGCAGCGCCCAAAAAGGAAGTCGAAGGCTCACTGAAGCTTTCTTT

J: TRBJ1-6
D: TRBD1
size: .
V: TRBV2
CDR3: CASSAQGDSPLHF
DNA: TGTGCCAGCAGTGCGCAGGGGGACTCACCCCTCCACTTT

J: TRBJ1-5
D: TRBD1
size: .
V: TRBV28
CDR3: CASRPDRVDQPQHF
DNA: TGTGCCAGCAGACCCGACAGGGTTGATCAGCCCCAGCATTTT

J: TRBJ2-4
D: TRBD1
size: .
V: TRBV10-3
CDR3: CAISERGTGENIQYF
DNA: TGTGCCATCAGTGAAAGAGGGACAGGGGAAAACATTCAGTACTTC

J: TRBJ1-6
D: .
size: .
V: TRBV2
CDR3: CASRPQNNSPLHF
DNA: TGTGCCAGCAGACCCCAAAATAATTCACCCCTCCACTTT

J: TRBJ1-4
D: .
size: .
V: TRBV28
CDR3: CASGDNRPTNEKLFF
DNA: TGTGCCAGCGGGGACAACAGACCAACTAATGAAAAACTGTTTTTT

J: TRBJ2-3
D: .
size: few
V: TRBV5-1
CDR3: CASSPGLSNTDTQYF
DNA: TGCGCCAGCAGCCCGGGACTGAGTAACACAGATACGCAGTATTTT

J: TRBJ1-4
D: .
size: .
V: TRBV10-3
CDR3: CAISQGTENEKLFF
DNA: TGTGCCATCAGCCAAGGGACGGAGAATGAAAAACTGTTTTTT